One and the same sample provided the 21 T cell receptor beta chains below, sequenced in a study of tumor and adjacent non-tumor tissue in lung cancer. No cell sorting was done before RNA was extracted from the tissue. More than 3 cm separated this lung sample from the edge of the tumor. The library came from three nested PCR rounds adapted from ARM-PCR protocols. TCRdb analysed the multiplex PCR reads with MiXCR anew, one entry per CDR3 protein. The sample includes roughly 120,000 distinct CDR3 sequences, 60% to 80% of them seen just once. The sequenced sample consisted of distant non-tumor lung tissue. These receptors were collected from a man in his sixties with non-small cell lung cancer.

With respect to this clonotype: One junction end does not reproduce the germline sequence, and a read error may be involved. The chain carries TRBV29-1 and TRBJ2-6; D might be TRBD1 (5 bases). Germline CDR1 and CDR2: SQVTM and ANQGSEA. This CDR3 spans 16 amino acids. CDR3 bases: TGCAGCGTTCAGCCCCTATTAGAGCCTGGGGCCAACGTCCTGGCTTTC. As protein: CSVQPLLEPGANVLAF. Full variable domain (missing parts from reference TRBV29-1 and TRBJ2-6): SAVISQKPSRDICQRGTSLTIQCQVDSQVTMMFWYRQQPGQSLTLIATANQGSEATYESGFVIDKFPISRPNLTFSTLTVSNMSPEDSSIYLCSVQPLLEPGANVLAFGAGSRLTVL.

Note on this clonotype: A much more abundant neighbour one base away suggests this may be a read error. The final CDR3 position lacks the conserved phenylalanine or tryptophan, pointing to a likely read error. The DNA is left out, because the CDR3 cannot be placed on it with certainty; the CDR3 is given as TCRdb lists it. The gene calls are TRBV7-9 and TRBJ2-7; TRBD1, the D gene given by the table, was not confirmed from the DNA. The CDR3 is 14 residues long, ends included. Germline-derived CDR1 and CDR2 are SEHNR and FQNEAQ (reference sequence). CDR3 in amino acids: CASSLAPGHTRLYC.

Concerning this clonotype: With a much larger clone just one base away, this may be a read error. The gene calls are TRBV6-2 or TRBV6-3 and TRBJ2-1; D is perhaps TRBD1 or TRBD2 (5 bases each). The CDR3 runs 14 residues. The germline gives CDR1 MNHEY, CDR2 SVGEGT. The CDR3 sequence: CVSSYSAGSNEQFF. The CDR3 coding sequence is TGTGTCAGCAGTTACTCGGCAGGGAGCAATGAGCAGTTCTTC.

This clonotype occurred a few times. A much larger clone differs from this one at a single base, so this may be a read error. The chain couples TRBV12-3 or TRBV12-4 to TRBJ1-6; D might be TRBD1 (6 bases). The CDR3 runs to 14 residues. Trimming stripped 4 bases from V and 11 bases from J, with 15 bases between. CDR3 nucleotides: TGTGCCAGCAGTTCCGCCGGGGGGCCTCCACCCCTCCACTTT. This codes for CASSSAGGPPPLHF.

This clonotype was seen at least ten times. The CDR3 bases are TGTGCCAGCAGCGGACAGAGCACAGATACGCAGTATTTT. Translating it yields CASSGQSTDTQYF. The rearrangement joins TRBV2 to TRBJ2-3; D may be TRBD1 (6 bases). CDR1 and CDR2 (germline): SNHLY, FYNNEI. V was trimmed by 6 bases and J by 0 bases, leaving 7 bases between them. CDR3 size: 13 residues.

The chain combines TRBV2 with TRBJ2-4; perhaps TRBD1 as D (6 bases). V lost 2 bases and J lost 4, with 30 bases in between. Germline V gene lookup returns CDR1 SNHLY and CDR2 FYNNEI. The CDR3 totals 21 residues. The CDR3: CASSERAPNPGQRTQKNIQYF. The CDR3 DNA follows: TGTGCCAGCAGTGAACGAGCCCCTAATCCGGGACAACGAACCCAGAAAAACATTCAGTACTTC.

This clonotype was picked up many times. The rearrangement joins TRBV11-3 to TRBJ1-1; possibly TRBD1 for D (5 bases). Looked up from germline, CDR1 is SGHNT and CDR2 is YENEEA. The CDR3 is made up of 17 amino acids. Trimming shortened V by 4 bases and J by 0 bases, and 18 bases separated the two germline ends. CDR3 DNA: TGTGCCAGCAGCTCACCCGGGTGGGGCCGGGTGAACACTGAAGCTTTCTTT. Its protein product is CASSSPGWGRVNTEAFF.

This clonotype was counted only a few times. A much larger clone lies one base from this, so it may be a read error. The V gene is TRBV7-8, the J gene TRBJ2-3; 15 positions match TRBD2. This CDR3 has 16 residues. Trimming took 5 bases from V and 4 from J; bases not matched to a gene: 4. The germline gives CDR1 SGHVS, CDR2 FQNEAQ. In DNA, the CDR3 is TGTGCCAGCAGCCAGAGGACTAGCGGGGGGGCAGATACGCAGTATTTT. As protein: CASSQRTSGGADTQYF.

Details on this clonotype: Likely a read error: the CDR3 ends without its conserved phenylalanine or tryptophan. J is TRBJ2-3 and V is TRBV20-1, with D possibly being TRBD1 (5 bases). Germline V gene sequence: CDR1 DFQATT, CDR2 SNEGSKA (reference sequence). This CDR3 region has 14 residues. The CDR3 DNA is TGCAGTGCCCTAACGCAGGGCAGCACAGATATGCAGTATTCT. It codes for CSALTQGSTDMQYS.

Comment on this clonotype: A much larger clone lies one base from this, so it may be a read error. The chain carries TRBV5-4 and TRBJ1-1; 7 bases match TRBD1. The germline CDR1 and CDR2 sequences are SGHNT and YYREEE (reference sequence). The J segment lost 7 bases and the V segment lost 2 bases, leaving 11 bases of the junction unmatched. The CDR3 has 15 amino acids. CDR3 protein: CASSFGSQGVSEAFF. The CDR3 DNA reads TGTGCCAGCAGCTTCGGGTCGCAGGGGGTAAGTGAAGCTTTCTTT.

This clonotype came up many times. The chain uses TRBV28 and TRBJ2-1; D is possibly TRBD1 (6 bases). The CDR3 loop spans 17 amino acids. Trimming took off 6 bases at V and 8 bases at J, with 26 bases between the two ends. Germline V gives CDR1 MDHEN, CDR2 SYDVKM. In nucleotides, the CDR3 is TGTGCCAGCAGCTTCATTCGCTTGGCAGGGGTATTGGATGAGCAGTTCTTC. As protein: CASSFIRLAGVLDEQFF.

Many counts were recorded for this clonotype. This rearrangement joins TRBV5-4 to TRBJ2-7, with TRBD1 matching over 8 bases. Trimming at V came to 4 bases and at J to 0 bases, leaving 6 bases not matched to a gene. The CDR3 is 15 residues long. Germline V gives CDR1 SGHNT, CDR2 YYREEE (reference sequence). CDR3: CASSHRDRSSYEQYF. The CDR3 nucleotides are TGTGCCAGCAGCCACCGGGACAGGAGCTCCTACGAGCAGTACTTC.

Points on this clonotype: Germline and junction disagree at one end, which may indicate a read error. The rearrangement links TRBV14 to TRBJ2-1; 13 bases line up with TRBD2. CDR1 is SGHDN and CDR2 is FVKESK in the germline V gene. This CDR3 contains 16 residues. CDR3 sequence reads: CASTQGGLAGYNGQFF. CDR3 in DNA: TGTGCCAGCACCCAAGGGGGACTAGCGGGGTACAATGGGCAGTTCTTC.

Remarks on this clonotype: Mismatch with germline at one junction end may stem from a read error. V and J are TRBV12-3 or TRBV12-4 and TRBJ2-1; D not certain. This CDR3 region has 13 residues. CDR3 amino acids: CTISYGRRVEQLF. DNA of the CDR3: TGTACCATCAGTTATGGTAGAAGAGTTGAGCAGTTATTC.

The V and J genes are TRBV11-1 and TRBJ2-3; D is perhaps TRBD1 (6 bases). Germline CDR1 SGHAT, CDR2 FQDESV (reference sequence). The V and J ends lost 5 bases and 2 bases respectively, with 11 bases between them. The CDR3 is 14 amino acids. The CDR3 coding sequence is TGTGCCAGCAGCCCAGACAGGTCCACAGATACGCAGTATTTT. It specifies CASSPDRSTDTQYF.

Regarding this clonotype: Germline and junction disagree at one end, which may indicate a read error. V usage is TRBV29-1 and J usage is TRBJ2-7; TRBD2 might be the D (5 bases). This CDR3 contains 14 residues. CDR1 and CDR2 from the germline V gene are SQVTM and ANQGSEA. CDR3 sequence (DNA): TGCAGCGTTGAAGTAGGCCCGGCCGGGATCGAACAGCACTTC. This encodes CSVEVGPAGIEQHF.

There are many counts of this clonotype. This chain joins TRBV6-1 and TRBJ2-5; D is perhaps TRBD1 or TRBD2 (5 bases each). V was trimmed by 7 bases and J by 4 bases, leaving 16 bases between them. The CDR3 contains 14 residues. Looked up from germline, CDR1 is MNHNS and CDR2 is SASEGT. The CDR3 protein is CASTPEGRGETQYF. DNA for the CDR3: TGTGCCAGCACTCCCGAGGGAAGGGGAGAGACCCAGTACTTC.

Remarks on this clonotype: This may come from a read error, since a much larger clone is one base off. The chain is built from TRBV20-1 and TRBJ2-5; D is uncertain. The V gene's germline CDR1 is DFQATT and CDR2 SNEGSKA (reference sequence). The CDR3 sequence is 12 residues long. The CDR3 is CGAQGPDRTQYF. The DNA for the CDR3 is TGCGGTGCACAAGGACCCGACCGGACCCAGTACTTC.

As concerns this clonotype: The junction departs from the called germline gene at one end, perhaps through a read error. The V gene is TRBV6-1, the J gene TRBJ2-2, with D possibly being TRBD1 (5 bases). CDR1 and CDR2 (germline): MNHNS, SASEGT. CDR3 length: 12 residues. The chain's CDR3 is CVSSQGAWELFF. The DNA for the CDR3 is TGTGTCAGCAGTCAAGGGGCCTGGGAGCTGTTTTTT.

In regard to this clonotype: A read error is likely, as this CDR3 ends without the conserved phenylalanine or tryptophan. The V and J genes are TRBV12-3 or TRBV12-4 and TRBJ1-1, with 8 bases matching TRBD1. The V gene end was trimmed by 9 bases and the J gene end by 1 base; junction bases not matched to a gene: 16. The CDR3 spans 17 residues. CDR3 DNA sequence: TGTGCCAGTACCCGCACCGCAGGGACAGGCCCGAACACTGAAGCTTTCTTA. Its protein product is CASTRTAGTGPNTEAFL.

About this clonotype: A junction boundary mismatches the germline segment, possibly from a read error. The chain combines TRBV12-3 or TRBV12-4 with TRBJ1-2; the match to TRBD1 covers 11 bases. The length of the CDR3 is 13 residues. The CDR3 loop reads CTSRTGGASGYTF. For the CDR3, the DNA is TGTACCAGCAGGACAGGGGGCGCGAGTGGCTACACATTC.